Following are 27 T cell receptor beta chains from one sample sequenced in a study of T cell changes during pregnancy in multiple sclerosis. TCRdb's table, derived via immunoSEQ multiplex PCR, lists solely in-frame clones and lacks some. The table includes about 36,000 clones, around 92% detected once. The sequencing input was PBMCs (not recorded whether the cells were cultured). These receptors were obtained from a female donor with multiple sclerosis, enrolled in a pregnancy study.

This clone was counted a single time. CDR3 coding DNA: TGTGCCAGCAGTGAAGGGACACAGGAAATATACTACGAGCAGTACTTC. It is translated as CASSEGTQEIYYEQYF. This chain links TRBV2 with TRBJ2-7; TRBD1 is a possible D gene (5 bases). Trimming pared 1 base from V and 3 bases from J, leaving 16 bases between. Germline CDR1 and CDR2: SNHLY and FYNNEI. This CDR3 is 16 amino acids long.

The chain uses TRBV19 and TRBJ2-3; the match to TRBD2 covers 9 bases. J lost 2 bases, V lost 4 bases, and 4 bases had no gene match. The CDR3 loop spans 15 amino acids. Germline assignment: CDR1 LNHDA and CDR2 SQIVND (reference sequence). The CDR3 is CASSTTSGLTDTQYF. Written as DNA, the CDR3 is TGTGCCAGTAGTACTACTAGCGGGCTCACAGATACGCAGTATTTT. The variable domain in full, completed from reference TRBV19 and TRBJ2-3, reads DGGITQSPKYLFRKEGQNVTLSCEQNLNHDAMYWYRQDPGQGLRLIYYSQIVNDFQKGDIAEGYSVSREKKESFPLTVTSAQKNPTAFYLCASSTTSGLTDTQYFGPGTRLTVL.

The chain uses TRBV28 and TRBJ2-1; D may be TRBD1 (6 bases). Per the germline V gene, CDR1 is MDHEN and CDR2 is SYDVKM. The CDR3 has 17 amino acids. V was trimmed by 0 bases and J by 2 bases, leaving 14 bases between them. CDR3 protein: CASSLWVGTRTYNEQFF. The CDR3 DNA is TGTGCCAGCAGTTTATGGGTGGGGACACGAACCTACAATGAGCAGTTCTTC.

The CDR3 here is CASSEPPPMTQYF. CDR3 in DNA: TGTGCCAGCAGTGAACCCCCTCCGATGACCCAGTACTTC. The chain uses TRBV6-1 and TRBJ2-5; D not certain. V gave up 2 bases and J gave up 7 bases, with 11 bases separating them. The CDR3 is made up of 13 amino acids. Germline loops: CDR1 MNHNS, CDR2 SASEGT.

The V call is TRBV4-2, the J call TRBJ1-1; a possible D gene is TRBD1 (6 bases). The CDR3 is made up of 11 amino acids. V lost 5 bases and J lost 10, with 11 bases in between. CDR1 LGHNA and CDR2 YNFKEQ come from the germline V gene. CDR3 residues: CASSAGAGAFF. CDR3 nucleotides: TGTGCCAGCAGCGCGGGGGCCGGAGCTTTCTTT.

The chain couples TRBV7-2 to TRBJ2-2; TRBD1 matches at 7 bases. Germline-derived CDR1 and CDR2 are SGHTA and FQGNSA. The CDR3 runs 16 residues. V shed 5 bases and J 2 bases; nucleotides not matched to a gene: 8. The chain's CDR3 is CASSPRYRGNTGELFF. CDR3 in DNA: TGTGCCAGCAGCCCAAGATACAGGGGCAACACCGGGGAGCTGTTTTTT.

The chain links TRBV4-3 to TRBJ2-3; D ambiguous. The germline V gene has CDR1 LGHNA and CDR2 YSLEER. There are 14 residues in the CDR3. Trimming left V 0 bases short and J 7 bases short, with 11 bases between. The chain's CDR3 is CASSQDRTVYTQYF. The DNA of the CDR3 is TGCGCCAGCAGCCAAGATCGGACGGTTTATACGCAGTATTTT.

The gene calls are TRBV12-5 and TRBJ2-3, with 8 bases identical to TRBD2. The CDR3 has 17 amino acids. CDR1 is LGHNT, CDR2 FRNRAP, per germline. V lost 0 bases to trimming and J lost 2 bases; unmatched junction nucleotides: 7. In DNA form, the CDR3 reads TGTGCTAGTGGTTTGGTACTGTCGGGAGGGCTCACAGATACGCAGTATTTT. It is translated as CASGLVLSGGLTDTQYF.

The chain combines TRBV19 with TRBJ1-1, with 8 positions matching TRBD1. After removal of 6 bases from V and 4 bases from J, the junction contained 10 bases not matched to a gene. The CDR3 loop spans 15 amino acids. In germline, CDR1 is LNHDA, CDR2 SQIVND (reference sequence). The CDR3 here is CASSTKGQDLTEAFF. CDR3 sequence (DNA): TGTGCCAGTAGCACAAAGGGACAGGACCTCACTGAAGCTTTCTTT.

V usage is TRBV4-1 and J usage is TRBJ1-4; a possible D gene is TRBD1 (5 bases). In germline, CDR1 is MGHRA, CDR2 YSYEKL. Trimming removed 1 base from V and 5 bases from J, with 11 bases in between. This CDR3 is 15 amino acids long. The CDR3 DNA sequence: TGCGCCAGCAGCCAAGGAACAGGTCTAAATGAAAAACTGTTTTTT. This codes for CASSQGTGLNEKLFF.

This chain connects TRBV6-6 to TRBJ2-7; D possibly corresponds to TRBD2 (6 bases). V was pared by 6 bases and J by 0 bases, with 9 bases between. CDR1 MNHNY and CDR2 SVGAGI come from the germline V gene (reference sequence). The CDR3 extends over 13 amino acids. CDR3 amino acids: CASSSLASYEQYF. Here the CDR3 DNA reads TGTGCCAGCAGCTCACTAGCCTCCTACGAGCAGTACTTC.

The V and J genes are TRBV5-1 and TRBJ1-1; possibly TRBD1 for D (5 bases). V was pared by 6 bases and J by 1 base, with 16 bases between. The CDR3 has 15 amino acids. Germline assignment: CDR1 SGHRS and CDR2 YFSETQ. The chain's CDR3 is CASTLGGGSNTEAFF. The CDR3 coding sequence is TGCGCCAGCACCCTAGGTGGGGGATCGAACACTGAAGCTTTCTTT.

The rearrangement links TRBV18 to TRBJ1-1; D is ambiguous. V was cut by 3 bases and J by 6 bases, with 8 bases left in between. Looked up from germline, CDR1 is KGHSH and CDR2 is LQKENI. The CDR3 extends over 12 amino acids. The chain's CDR3 is CASSPGVAEAFF. The CDR3 nucleotides read TGTGCCAGCTCACCCGGGGTGGCTGAAGCTTTCTTT.

The chain employs TRBV20-1 and TRBJ2-7; D unclear. Germline V gene lookup returns CDR1 DFQATT and CDR2 SNEGSKA (reference sequence). This CDR3 contains 10 residues. The CDR3 DNA sequence: TGCACCCCAAAACACTACGAGCAGTACTTC. Its protein is CTPKHYEQYF.

This chain links TRBV6-1 with TRBJ2-7; the D gene could be TRBD1 or TRBD2 (5 bases each). The CDR3 is made up of 15 amino acids. Germline V gene sequence: CDR1 MNHNS, CDR2 SASEGT. Trimming left V 5 bases short and J 2 bases short, with 16 bases between. As DNA, the CDR3 is TGTGCCAGCAGTCCCCAAGAGGGGCTCCCCTACGAGCAGTACTTC. Translation: CASSPQEGLPYEQYF.

The genes are TRBV10-3 and TRBJ2-1; 10 bases match TRBD2. CDR3 size: 15 residues. Germline V CDR1 and CDR2: ENHRY, SYGVKD. V lost 6 bases, J lost 5 bases, and 7 bases stayed unmatched. The CDR3 here is CAIRTGLAENNEQFF. The CDR3 nucleotides are TGTGCCATCAGGACCGGACTAGCGGAGAACAATGAGCAGTTCTTC.

The gene calls are TRBV30 and TRBJ1-1, with TRBD1 matching 7 bases. J gave up 4 bases and V 0 bases, and 5 bases lay outside the gene matches. This CDR3 contains 14 residues. The germline V gene encodes CDR1 GTSNPN and CDR2 SVGIG (reference sequence). CDR3 protein: CAWSVEGASTEAFF. The CDR3 DNA sequence: TGTGCCTGGAGTGTAGAGGGGGCGTCCACTGAAGCTTTCTTT. Full variable domain (outside the CDR3, taken from reference TRBV30 and TRBJ1-1): SQTIHQWPATLVQPVGSPLSLECTVEGTSNPNLYWYRQAAGRGLQLLFYSVGIGQISSEVPQNLSASRPQDRQFILSSKKLLLSDSGFYLCAWSVEGASTEAFFGQGTRLTVV.

V gene TRBV9 combines with J gene TRBJ1-2, with D perhaps TRBD1 (5 bases). The CDR3 has 16 amino acids. Trimming took 0 bases from V and 4 from J, leaving 16 bases between them. Germline CDR1 SGDLS, CDR2 YYNGEE. In nucleotides, the CDR3 is TGTGCCAGCAGCGTAGTTTCGGGAGGGGCCAGCTATGGCTACACCTTC. Its protein is CASSVVSGGASYGYTF.

The chain combines TRBV5-5 with TRBJ2-7; no definite D call. The germline gives CDR1 SGHKS, CDR2 YYEKEE (reference sequence). V shed 1 base and J shed 2 bases, with 13 bases lying between them. This CDR3 comprises 15 residues. CDR3 sequence (DNA): TGTGCCAGCAGCTTGTTGCCAGTGACGACCTACGAGCAGTACTTC. This encodes CASSLLPVTTYEQYF.

The rearrangement links TRBV11-2 to TRBJ1-3; D is undetermined. The CDR3 has 14 residues. V shed 4 bases and J shed 3 bases, with 10 bases lying between them. Germline V CDR1 and CDR2: SGHAT, FQNNGV. In nucleotides, the CDR3 is TGTGCCAGCAGCTCCGGGCCGGTTGGAAACACCATATATTTT. Amino acid sequence: CASSSGPVGNTIYF. Combining the CDR3 with reference TRBV11-2 and TRBJ1-3 gives the whole variable domain EAGVAQSPRYKIIEKRQSVAFWCNPISGHATLYWYQQILGQGPKLLIQFQNNGVVDDSQLPKDRFSAERLKGVDSTLKIQPAKLEDSAVYLCASSSGPVGNTIYFGEGSWLTVV.

The rearrangement uses TRBV20-1 and TRBJ1-1; D is ambiguous. In germline, CDR1 is DFQATT, CDR2 SNEGSKA (reference sequence). Trimming took 6 bases from V and 12 from J, leaving 8 bases between them. The CDR3 is 8 amino acids. The CDR3 DNA is TGCAGTGCCAAACCGACTTTCTTT. Amino acids: CSAKPTFF.

This clone has only a few counts. The rearrangement uses TRBV19 and TRBJ1-5; D is perhaps TRBD1 (5 bases). V lost 7 bases to trimming and J lost 0 bases, with 16 bases between them. CDR1 and CDR2 (germline): LNHDA, SQIVND (reference sequence). The CDR3 has 16 amino acids. The CDR3 here is CASTPLWDYSNQPQHF. The CDR3 nucleotides read TGTGCCAGTACCCCCCTCTGGGACTATAGCAATCAGCCCCAGCATTTT.

The table lists this clone with a count of one. V usage is TRBV10-3 and J usage is TRBJ2-7; TRBD2 aligns across 9 bases. With 4 bases clipped from V and 7 bases from J, the junction kept 14 bases outside the gene matches. The CDR3 is 16 residues long. Germline V gene lookup returns CDR1 ENHRY and CDR2 SYGVKD. The chain's CDR3 is CAISGRAGGPSVEQYF. In DNA, the CDR3 is TGTGCCATCAGTGGGAGGGCGGGAGGGCCGTCGGTGGAGCAGTACTTC.

This clone showed up just once. The chain carries TRBV9 and TRBJ2-5; D uncertain. CDR3 length equals 13 residues. Looked up from germline, CDR1 is SGDLS and CDR2 is YYNGEE. The V end lost 2 bases, the J end lost 4 bases, and 9 bases lay between the germline ends. This CDR3 is CASSVSPGETQYF. The CDR3 DNA sequence: TGTGCCAGCAGCGTCAGCCCTGGAGAGACCCAGTACTTC.

The chain has TRBV5-1 and TRBJ2-3; 14 bases line up with TRBD2. The CDR3 runs to 15 residues. With V trimmed by 4 bases and J by 6 bases, 4 bases remained unmatched. Germline values: CDR1 SGHRS, CDR2 YFSETQ. The CDR3 DNA reads as TGCGCCAGCAGCCCTGGGACTAGCGGGGGTGATACGCAGTATTTT. It specifies CASSPGTSGGDTQYF. The variable domain in full, with the rest retrieved from reference TRBV5-1 and TRBJ2-3, is KAGVTQTPRYLIKTRGQQVTLSCSPISGHRSVSWYQQTPGQGLQFLFEYFSETQRNKGNFPGRFSGRQFSNSRSEMNVSTLELGDSALYLCASSPGTSGGDTQYFGPGTRLTVL.

The V and J genes are TRBV11-2 and TRBJ2-1; 8 bases agree with TRBD2. CDR1 and CDR2 from the germline V gene are SGHAT and FQNNGV. The CDR3 consists of 18 residues. The V gene end was trimmed by 0 bases and the J gene end by 6 bases; junction bases not matched to a gene: 13. CDR3 coding DNA: TGTGCCAGCAGCTTAGATCTCTGGGTAGACGCGGGGGGCAATGAGCAGTTCTTC. It translates to CASSLDLWVDAGGNEQFF. The full variable domain, its missing parts supplied by reference TRBV11-2 and TRBJ2-1, is EAGVAQSPRYKIIEKRQSVAFWCNPISGHATLYWYQQILGQGPKLLIQFQNNGVVDDSQLPKDRFSAERLKGVDSTLKIQPAKLEDSAVYLCASSLDLWVDAGGNEQFFGPGTRLTVL.

The chain uses TRBV6-5 and TRBJ2-7; TRBD2 matches 8 bases. Germline CDR1 and CDR2: MNHEY and SVGAGI. The J segment lost 2 bases and the V segment lost 9 bases, leaving 9 bases of the junction unmatched. The CDR3 totals 14 residues. The CDR3 is CASRPGLGTYEQYF. Here the CDR3 DNA reads TGTGCCAGTCGACCGGGACTAGGTACCTACGAGCAGTACTTC.